This TCR beta chain was observed in a study of cytomegalovirus exposure and HLA in healthy donors. Study-wide points: The study listed some 160 cytomegalovirus-associated TCR beta chains.

Likely unrecorded immune exposures existed in these nominally healthy donors. CDR1 MNHNY and CDR2 SVGAGI come from the germline V gene (reference sequence). This CDR3 has 15 residues. The ends were cut back, 0 bases at V and 3 bases at J, with 11 bases in the middle. This clone has just a few counts. Its antigen is still unknown. PCR was performed using 60 Vbeta and 13 Jbeta primers. This table comes from immunoSEQ multiplex PCR, and its TCRdb copy is limited to in-frame clones, with some not included. The table lists 150,000 to 200,000 clones, around 83% of them singletons. This chain joins TRBV6-6 and TRBJ1-2; D ambiguous. The receptor's source is a man aged 30 to 45 in good health and CMV-seropositive. Sequences were obtained from PBMCs. CDR3 nucleotide sequence: TGTGCCAGCAGTTACTCTACGGAGCCCTACTATGGCTACACCTTC. This codes for CASSYSTEPYYGYTF.